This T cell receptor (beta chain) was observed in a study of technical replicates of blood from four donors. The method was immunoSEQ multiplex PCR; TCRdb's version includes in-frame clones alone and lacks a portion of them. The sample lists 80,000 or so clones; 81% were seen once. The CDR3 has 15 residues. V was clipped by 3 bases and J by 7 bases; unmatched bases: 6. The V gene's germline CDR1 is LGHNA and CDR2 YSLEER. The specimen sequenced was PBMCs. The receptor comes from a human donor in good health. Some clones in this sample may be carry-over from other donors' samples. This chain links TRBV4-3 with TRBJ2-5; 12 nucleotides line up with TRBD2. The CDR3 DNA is TGCGCCAGCAGCCACCGACTAGCGGGAGAGGTGACCCAGTACTTC. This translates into CASSHRLAGEVTQYF.